Each of the 21 T cell receptor beta chains below was sequenced from the same sample in a study of CD8 T cells in ankylosing spondylitis. Study results and limitations: Characteristic of ankylosing spondylitis blood, it appeared, was a TCR beta motif comprising roughly eight highly homologous variants.

Their antigens are not known. TCRdb analysed the 5' RACE reads with MiXCR anew, one entry per CDR3 protein. This table holds a few hundred thousand distinct CDR3 sequences, about 17% found once. The sample was blood, either unsorted or a sorted T cell fraction (not recorded which). Receptor source: a male donor with ankylosing spondylitis.

V is TRBV7-9 and J is TRBJ2-1, with D maybe TRBD2 (6 bases). The germline gives CDR1 SEHNR, CDR2 FQNEAQ (reference sequence). V lost 5 bases and J 6 bases, leaving 11 bases between the germline ends. The CDR3 totals 13 residues. CDR3 sequence (DNA): TGTGCCAGCAGCCCTAGGGACTCCAATGAGCAGTTCTTC. Its protein product is CASSPRDSNEQFF.

In this sample, this clonotype turned up a few times. This chain links TRBV28 with TRBJ1-5; D ambiguous. The V and J ends lost 6 bases and 4 bases respectively, with 13 bases between them. CDR3 length equals 14 residues. CDR1 is MDHEN and CDR2 is SYDVKM in the germline V gene. CDR3 sequence reads: CASSSIWSNQPQHF. The CDR3 DNA reads as TGTGCCAGCAGCTCGATTTGGTCGAATCAGCCCCAGCATTTT.

This clonotype showed up just a few times. The chain joins TRBV4-1 to TRBJ2-7; 9 bases align to TRBD2. There are 16 residues in the CDR3. V was pared by 0 bases and J by 1 base, with 4 bases of the junction left unmatched. From germline, CDR1 is MGHRA and CDR2 YSYEKL. The CDR3 here is CASSQDRTSGSYEQYF. CDR3 nucleotide sequence: TGCGCCAGCAGCCAAGATCGAACTAGCGGGTCCTACGAGCAGTACTTC.

In regard to this clonotype: Germline and junction disagree at one end, which may indicate a read error. This chain links TRBV7-9 with TRBJ1-1, with a weak D call TRBD1 (6 bases). The CDR3 sequence is 13 residues long. Germline-derived CDR1 and CDR2 are SEHNR and FQNEAQ (reference sequence). The CDR3 here is CASSLPGGAEASF. CDR3 coding DNA: TGTGCCAGCAGCTTACCTGGGGGGGCTGAAGCTTCCTTT.

The CDR3 spells CASSQAWDRENQPQHF. The DNA for the CDR3 is TGCGCCAGCAGCCAAGCTTGGGACAGGGAAAATCAGCCCCAGCATTTT. The chain couples TRBV4-1 to TRBJ1-5, with 9 bases lining up with TRBD1. The CDR3 is made up of 16 amino acids. V shed 1 base and J 4 bases; nucleotides not matched to a gene: 5. Germline loops: CDR1 MGHRA, CDR2 YSYEKL.

This clonotype was seen only a few times. This chain connects TRBV20-1 to TRBJ1-1; no firm D call. This CDR3 has 15 amino acids. The germline gives CDR1 DFQATT, CDR2 SNEGSKA (reference sequence). V lost 1 base to trimming and J lost 1 base, with 13 bases between them. This chain's CDR3 is CSARGMRLSNTEAFF. Here the CDR3 DNA reads TGCAGTGCTAGAGGTATGCGGCTTTCGAACACTGAAGCTTTCTTT.

The table lists this clonotype with a few counts. The chain employs TRBV12-3 or TRBV12-4 and TRBJ2-5; D possibly corresponds to TRBD2 (5 bases). The CDR3 covers 14 residues. Trimming removed 6 bases from V and 4 bases from J, with 15 bases in between. DNA of the CDR3: TGTGCCAGCAGCGATGACCTGGGGAGAGAGACCCAGTACTTC. It translates to CASSDDLGRETQYF.

Only a few counts were recorded for this clonotype. The V and J genes are TRBV7-6 and TRBJ2-3; 9 nucleotides line up with TRBD2. V was clipped by 2 bases and J by 6 bases; unmatched bases: 6. From germline, CDR1 is SGHVS and CDR2 FNYEAQ. The CDR3 length is 15 residues. The chain's CDR3 is CASSLLAGGSDTQYF. The CDR3 bases are TGTGCCAGCAGCTTATTGGCGGGAGGGTCGGATACGCAGTATTTT.

This rearrangement joins TRBV12-3 or TRBV12-4 to TRBJ1-1; D unclear. The CDR3 is 13 residues long. The V end lost 9 bases, the J end lost 0 bases, and 11 bases lay between the germline ends. The CDR3 DNA reads as TGTGCCAGGCCGAGGACGGTGAACACTGAAGCTTTCTTT. This sequence encodes CARPRTVNTEAFF.

This CDR3 is CSAGLASNEQFF. The CDR3 nucleotides are TGCAGTGCGGGACTAGCGAGCAATGAGCAGTTCTTC. The rearrangement joins TRBV20-1 to TRBJ2-1, with 10 bases identical to TRBD2. Germline V gives CDR1 DFQATT, CDR2 SNEGSKA (reference sequence). CDR3 length: 12 residues. The junction had 2 bases not matched to a gene; V was cut back by 6 bases and J by 6 bases.

The chain uses TRBV7-9 and TRBJ2-1; 9 bases are shared with TRBD1. V trimming: 5 bases; J trimming: 9 bases; junction bases outside the gene matches: 11. The CDR3 consists of 15 residues. CDR1 is SEHNR and CDR2 is FQNEAQ in the germline V gene (reference sequence). CDR3 region: CASSPGQGKEGEQFF. CDR3 coding DNA: TGTGCCAGCAGCCCGGGACAGGGAAAGGAGGGTGAGCAGTTCTTC.

The chain links TRBV12-3 or TRBV12-4 to TRBJ2-5; TRBD2 matches 11 bases. This CDR3 contains 16 residues. The J segment lost 3 bases and the V segment lost 6 bases, leaving 9 bases of the junction unmatched. This CDR3 is CASSLFLLAGEETQYF. The CDR3 bases are TGTGCCAGCAGCCTCTTCCTACTAGCGGGGGAAGAGACCCAGTACTTC.

The chain couples TRBV3-1 to TRBJ1-2; 9 nucleotides align to TRBD1. Germline V gene sequence: CDR1 LGHDT, CDR2 YNNKEL (reference sequence). V was pared by 0 bases and J by 2 bases, with 7 bases of the junction left unmatched. This CDR3 is 17 amino acids long. CDR3 in amino acids: CASSQDLVGQGNYGYTF. The DNA for the CDR3 is TGTGCCAGCAGCCAAGACCTCGTTGGACAGGGGAACTATGGCTACACCTTC.

This clonotype was seen only a few times. The chain links TRBV24-1 to TRBJ2-7, with D perhaps matching TRBD1 (6 bases). V lost 3 bases, J lost 2 bases, and 7 bases lay in between. Per germline, CDR1 KGHDR and CDR2 SFDVKD. CDR3 length: 13 amino acids. In DNA form, the CDR3 reads TGTGCCACCAGTGATACAGGGCCCTACGAGCAGTACTTC. Protein: CATSDTGPYEQYF.

This clonotype was counted ten times or more. The chain has TRBV11-2 and TRBJ2-7; TRBD2 agrees at 14 bases. Germline loops: CDR1 SGHAT, CDR2 FQNNGV. This CDR3 region has 15 residues. Trimming at V came to 4 bases and at J to 2 bases, leaving 1 base not matched to a gene. The CDR3 reads CASSWGLAGAYEQYF. CDR3 in DNA: TGTGCCAGCAGCTGGGGACTAGCGGGGGCCTACGAGCAGTACTTC.

This chain uses TRBV29-1 with TRBJ2-7; TRBD2 agrees at 8 bases. Germline lookup yields CDR1 SQVTM and CDR2 ANQGSEA. V dropped 6 bases and J dropped 3; count of bases not matched to a gene: 10. The CDR3 runs to 14 residues. CDR3 in amino acids: CSVTAWSGSYEQYF. For the CDR3, the DNA is TGCAGCGTGACCGCCTGGAGCGGGAGCTACGAGCAGTACTTC.

This clonotype came up a few times. The J gene is TRBJ2-7, the V gene TRBV20-1; TRBD2 matches at 9 bases. Germline CDR1 DFQATT, CDR2 SNEGSKA (reference sequence). The CDR3 extends over 16 amino acids. Trimming cost V 4 bases and J 2 bases; bases outside gene matches: 12. The DNA for the CDR3 is TGCAGTGCTACCCCCTTAGGAGCGGGAGGACCCTACGAGCAGTACTTC. Protein sequence: CSATPLGAGGPYEQYF.

The gene calls are TRBV28 and TRBJ2-1, with D maybe TRBD2 (6 bases). V lost 5 bases and J lost 8, with 19 bases in between. Germline V gene sequence: CDR1 MDHEN, CDR2 SYDVKM. The CDR3 covers 15 residues. The DNA of the CDR3 is TGTGCCAGCAGTCTTACACCTACTAGCTTCGATGAGCAGTTCTTC. Its protein product is CASSLTPTSFDEQFF.

In its sample, this clonotype was seen a few times. The chain is built from TRBV7-9 and TRBJ2-4; 8 bases agree with TRBD1. This CDR3 has 14 residues. The germline V gene has CDR1 SEHNR and CDR2 FQNEAQ (reference sequence). After removal of 5 bases from V and 8 bases from J, the junction contained 8 bases not matched to a gene. CDR3 loop: CASSPPDRVDIQYF. CDR3 bases: TGTGCCAGCAGCCCCCCGGACAGGGTTGACATTCAGTACTTC.

A few counts support this clonotype. V gene TRBV4-1 combines with J gene TRBJ2-1; 13 bases match TRBD2. This CDR3 is 17 amino acids long. Germline V CDR1 and CDR2: MGHRA, YSYEKL. After removal of 4 bases from V and 6 bases from J, the junction contained 9 bases not matched to a gene. CDR3 sequence reads: CASSLSYGTSGINEQFF. In DNA, the CDR3 is TGCGCCAGCAGCCTATCCTACGGGACTAGCGGGATCAATGAGCAGTTCTTC.

Only a few counts were recorded for this clonotype. The chain joins TRBV7-2 to TRBJ1-5; D gene unclear. Trimming removed 1 base from V and 3 bases from J, with 10 bases in between. In germline, CDR1 is SGHTA, CDR2 FQGNSA. There are 15 residues in the CDR3. CDR3 residues: CASSLDSRTNQPQHF. CDR3 in DNA: TGTGCCAGCAGCTTAGATTCCAGAACCAATCAGCCCCAGCATTTT.